These T cell receptor beta chains were read from a single sample in a study of T cell repertoires in cytomegalovirus infection. No antigen is known for these receptors. Via MiXCR, TCRdb re-called the reads, giving one row per CDR3 protein. The sample holds about 830,000 distinct CDR3 sequences, about 30% seen once. This specimen was cultured CD8+ T cells from PBMCs, taken from culture after CMV antigen stimulation. All receptors derive from a human donor in good health (CMV status not recorded). Some clones in this sample may be carry-over from other donors' samples. The CDR3 runs from the conserved cysteine through the conserved F or W. A D gene is named only where the DNA matches it firmly. Size tells how often a clone was seen (once, few, many) or the class of an expanded clone, and some rows leave it out.

v_call: TRBV7-9; j_call: TRBJ2-2; d_call: -; clone_size: -; cdr3_nt: TGTGCCAGCAGCCACCCACAGGGGAACACCGGGGAGCTGTTTTTT; cdr3_aa: CASSHPQGNTGELFF
v_call: TRBV6-1; j_call: TRBJ1-1; d_call: -; clone_size: -; cdr3_nt: TGTGCCAGCAGGCCGGTTAACTCTGAAGCTTTCTTT; cdr3_aa: CASRPVNSEAFF
v_call: TRBV4-3; j_call: TRBJ1-1; d_call: TRBD1; clone_size: -; cdr3_nt: TGCGCCAGCAGCACCCGGACAGGGGATAGGACTGAAGCTTTCTTT; cdr3_aa: CASSTRTGDRTEAFF
v_call: TRBV4-1; j_call: TRBJ2-1; d_call: -; clone_size: few; cdr3_nt: TGCGCCAGCAGCTCCCGTTCAGGGTCGAGCTCCTACAATGAGCAGTTCTTC; cdr3_aa: CASSSRSGSSSYNEQFF
v_call: TRBV6-1; j_call: TRBJ1-4; d_call: -; clone_size: few; cdr3_nt: TGTGCCAGCAGTGAAGACCCGAGCCCACGAGGGGTGGAAGAAAAACTGTTTTTT; cdr3_aa: CASSEDPSPRGVEEKLFF
v_call: TRBV2; j_call: TRBJ1-2; d_call: -; clone_size: few; cdr3_nt: TGTGCCAGCAGTGTGGTTTGGGCAGGGCGAGAGGGGAACTATGGCTACACCTTC; cdr3_aa: CASSVVWAGREGNYGYTF
v_call: TRBV4-3; j_call: TRBJ2-2; d_call: -; clone_size: -; cdr3_nt: TGCGCCAGCAGCCAAGATGGGAGTACGGGCGGGGAGCTGTTTTTT; cdr3_aa: CASSQDGSTGGELFF
v_call: TRBV7-6; j_call: TRBJ2-7; d_call: TRBD2; clone_size: few; cdr3_nt: TGTGCCAGCAGCCCCCGTTCTAGCGGGGGACTCTACGAGCAGTACTTC; cdr3_aa: CASSPRSSGGLYEQYF
v_call: TRBV7-9; j_call: TRBJ2-5; d_call: TRBD2; clone_size: -; cdr3_nt: TGTGCCAGCAGCTTAGCGCGGGGGGGACCGCCGACCCAGTACTTC; cdr3_aa: CASSLARGGPPTQYF
v_call: TRBV7-9; j_call: TRBJ1-1; d_call: TRBD1; clone_size: -; cdr3_nt: TGTGCCAGCAGCTTAGAGGAGGACAGGGAAGCTTTCTTT; cdr3_aa: CASSLEEDREAFF
v_call: TRBV7-9; j_call: TRBJ2-3; d_call: -; clone_size: -; cdr3_nt: TGTGCCAGCAGCAATCGACAGCTTTCTAGCACAGATACGCAGTATTTT; cdr3_aa: CASSNRQLSSTDTQYF
v_call: TRBV18; j_call: TRBJ2-3; d_call: -; clone_size: -; cdr3_nt: TGTGCCAGCAGACCGGGCCCCGGGTCGTATGATACGCAGTATTTT; cdr3_aa: CASRPGPGSYDTQYF
v_call: TRBV24-1; j_call: TRBJ1-5; d_call: -; clone_size: few; cdr3_nt: TGTGCCACCAGTGATTTCGGAGGCCCCCAGCATTTT; cdr3_aa: CATSDFGGPQHF
v_call: TRBV5-5; j_call: TRBJ2-2; d_call: -; clone_size: few; cdr3_nt: TGTGCCAGCAGCTTCTGGGGCGGAGGGTCCGGGGAGCTGTTTTTT; cdr3_aa: CASSFWGGGSGELFF
v_call: TRBV6-2/TRBV6-3; j_call: TRBJ2-1; d_call: TRBD1; clone_size: once; cdr3_nt: TGTGCCAGCAGTGAATTACAGGGGGCCTACAATGAGCAGTTCTTC; cdr3_aa: CASSELQGAYNEQFF
v_call: TRBV3-1; j_call: TRBJ2-3; d_call: -; clone_size: -; cdr3_nt: TGTGCCAGCAGCCAAGGGTTCCTCACAGATACGCAGTATTTT; cdr3_aa: CASSQGFLTDTQYF
v_call: TRBV5-1; j_call: TRBJ1-4; d_call: -; clone_size: -; cdr3_nt: TGCGCCAGCGGGTCAGGGTCAGTGGCTAATGAAAAACTGTTTTTT; cdr3_aa: CASGSGSVANEKLFF
v_call: TRBV7-6; j_call: TRBJ2-1; d_call: TRBD2; clone_size: -; cdr3_nt: TGTGCCAGCTGTCGACTAGCGGGGGAGAATGAGCAGTTCTTC; cdr3_aa: CASCRLAGENEQFF
v_call: TRBV10-3; j_call: TRBJ1-4; d_call: TRBD1; clone_size: -; cdr3_nt: TGTGCCACCTCGACAGGGCTTAATGAAAAACTGTTTTTT; cdr3_aa: CATSTGLNEKLFF
v_call: TRBV27; j_call: TRBJ2-2; d_call: TRBD1; clone_size: -; cdr3_nt: TGTGCCAGCAGGCCGACAGGGTACACCGGGGAGCTGTTTTTT; cdr3_aa: CASRPTGYTGELFF
v_call: TRBV7-4; j_call: TRBJ1-4; d_call: -; clone_size: -; cdr3_nt: TGTGCCAGCAGCTCACGTACAGGGCCCAGAGTGCGAGAAGGCGAAAAACTGTTTTTT; cdr3_aa: CASSSRTGPRVREGEKLFF
v_call: TRBV5-8; j_call: TRBJ1-1; d_call: -; clone_size: -; cdr3_nt: TGTGCCAGCAGCTTGCATCAGATGAACACTGAAGCTTTCTTT; cdr3_aa: CASSLHQMNTEAFF
v_call: TRBV4-1; j_call: TRBJ2-7; d_call: -; clone_size: few; cdr3_nt: TGCGCCAGCAGCCAAGGGGGCGGAGACTACGAGCAGTACTTC; cdr3_aa: CASSQGGGDYEQYF
v_call: TRBV10-2; j_call: TRBJ2-3; d_call: -; clone_size: few; cdr3_nt: TGCGCCAGCAGTGTGCTAGTTACCTTTGACACAGATACGCAGTATTTT; cdr3_aa: CASSVLVTFDTDTQYF
v_call: TRBV5-6; j_call: TRBJ2-7; d_call: TRBD1; clone_size: few; cdr3_nt: TGTGCCAGCAGTTTTACAGGGGGCGAGCAGTACTTC; cdr3_aa: CASSFTGGEQYF
v_call: TRBV2; j_call: TRBJ1-3; d_call: TRBD1; clone_size: -; cdr3_nt: TGTGCCAGCAGGGACACAGGGGAGAGAAACACCATATATTTT; cdr3_aa: CASRDTGERNTIYF
v_call: TRBV7-9; j_call: TRBJ2-1; d_call: -; clone_size: -; cdr3_nt: TGTGCCAGCAGCTACGACAGCCAGCCCTACAATGAGCAGTTCTTC; cdr3_aa: CASSYDSQPYNEQFF
v_call: TRBV5-5; j_call: TRBJ1-5; d_call: -; clone_size: -; cdr3_nt: TGTGCCAGCAGCTCGGACGGCGGGGGGTCCAATCAGCCCCAGCATTTT; cdr3_aa: CASSSDGGGSNQPQHF
v_call: TRBV6-5; j_call: TRBJ1-6; d_call: -; clone_size: -; cdr3_nt: TGTGCCAGCAGTGAGGACACACTGAGCTCCTATAATTCACCCCTCCACTTT; cdr3_aa: CASSEDTLSSYNSPLHF
v_call: TRBV7-9; j_call: TRBJ1-5; d_call: -; clone_size: -; cdr3_nt: TGTGCCAGCAGTTACACCGGGGCTAGCAATCAGCCCCAGCATTTT; cdr3_aa: CASSYTGASNQPQHF
v_call: TRBV5-6; j_call: TRBJ1-2; d_call: -; clone_size: -; cdr3_nt: TGTGCCAGCAGCTTCATCGGACAATCTGGCTACACCTTC; cdr3_aa: CASSFIGQSGYTF
v_call: TRBV6-6; j_call: TRBJ2-2; d_call: -; clone_size: few; cdr3_nt: TGTGCCAGCAGGGTAGGGGACTACACCGGGGAGCTGTTTTTT; cdr3_aa: CASRVGDYTGELFF
v_call: TRBV6-2/TRBV6-3; j_call: TRBJ2-2; d_call: TRBD1; clone_size: many; cdr3_nt: TGTGCCAGCAGTTTATACAGGGGTAACACCGGGGAGCTGTTTTTT; cdr3_aa: CASSLYRGNTGELFF
v_call: TRBV25-1; j_call: TRBJ2-5; d_call: -; clone_size: -; cdr3_nt: TGTGCCAGCAGCCCGGATGGGAGGACCAAGAAGACCCAGTACTTC; cdr3_aa: CASSPDGRTKKTQYF
v_call: TRBV12-3/TRBV12-4; j_call: TRBJ2-5; d_call: -; clone_size: few; cdr3_nt: TGTGCCAGCAGTTCGTCGACTACCCCGTACTTC; cdr3_aa: CASSSSTTPYF
v_call: TRBV6-5; j_call: TRBJ2-2; d_call: -; clone_size: -; cdr3_nt: TGTGCCAGCAGTTACTCTTTGAGAGGGGAGCTGTTTTTT; cdr3_aa: CASSYSLRGELFF
v_call: TRBV7-8; j_call: TRBJ1-1; d_call: -; clone_size: many; cdr3_nt: TGTGCCAGCAGCGTCCGTTGGGATGAAGCTTTCTTT; cdr3_aa: CASSVRWDEAFF
v_call: TRBV6-2/TRBV6-3; j_call: TRBJ1-2; d_call: -; clone_size: -; cdr3_nt: TGTGCCAGCAGTTACGGAGGCGGGCTTGGCTACACCTTC; cdr3_aa: CASSYGGGLGYTF
v_call: TRBV5-1; j_call: TRBJ2-5; d_call: -; clone_size: many; cdr3_nt: TGCGCCAGCAGCGCGGGACTGGGGCGAGAGACCCAGTACTTC; cdr3_aa: CASSAGLGRETQYF
v_call: TRBV2; j_call: TRBJ1-1; d_call: -; clone_size: -; cdr3_nt: TGTGCCAGCCGAGAAGGGGTCCTGAACACTGAAGCTTTCTTT; cdr3_aa: CASREGVLNTEAFF
v_call: TRBV7-8; j_call: TRBJ1-1; d_call: -; clone_size: many; cdr3_nt: TGTGCCAGCAGTTACAGGGAATACACTGAAGCTTTCTTT; cdr3_aa: CASSYREYTEAFF
v_call: TRBV7-2; j_call: TRBJ2-3; d_call: -; clone_size: many; cdr3_nt: TGTGCCAGCAGCTTAATACTGCGGGGTTCCACAGATACGCAGTATTTT; cdr3_aa: CASSLILRGSTDTQYF
v_call: TRBV5-4; j_call: TRBJ1-1; d_call: -; clone_size: -; cdr3_nt: TGTGCCAGCAGAACAGAGGGGAACACTGAAGCTTTCTTT; cdr3_aa: CASRTEGNTEAFF
v_call: TRBV7-4; j_call: TRBJ1-5; d_call: TRBD1; clone_size: once; cdr3_nt: TGTGCCAGCAGCTGGGACAGCACCAATCAGCCCCAGCATTTT; cdr3_aa: CASSWDSTNQPQHF
v_call: TRBV12-3/TRBV12-4; j_call: TRBJ2-3; d_call: -; clone_size: many; cdr3_nt: TGTGCCAGCGCCCTTGGGGCTAGCACAGATACGCAGTATTTT; cdr3_aa: CASALGASTDTQYF
v_call: TRBV12-3/TRBV12-4; j_call: TRBJ2-2; d_call: -; clone_size: -; cdr3_nt: TGTGCCAGCACCCACCCCACCGGGGAGCTGTTTTTT; cdr3_aa: CASTHPTGELFF
v_call: TRBV6-5; j_call: TRBJ2-2; d_call: -; clone_size: -; cdr3_nt: TGTGCCAGCAGTTACTTCGGGGTACAGACCGGGGAGCTGTTTTTT; cdr3_aa: CASSYFGVQTGELFF
v_call: TRBV6-5; j_call: TRBJ2-1; d_call: TRBD2; clone_size: -; cdr3_nt: TGTGCCAGCAGTATTCCTAGCGGGGGGTTCTACAATGAGCAGTTCTTC; cdr3_aa: CASSIPSGGFYNEQFF
v_call: TRBV28; j_call: TRBJ2-2; d_call: -; clone_size: few; cdr3_nt: TGTGCCAGCAGTTCAATGAACAGGGTCGGGGAGCTGTTTTTT; cdr3_aa: CASSSMNRVGELFF
v_call: TRBV27; j_call: TRBJ1-1; d_call: -; clone_size: few; cdr3_nt: TGTGCCAGCAGGTCACACTATGATTGGAACACTGAAGCTTTCTTT; cdr3_aa: CASRSHYDWNTEAFF
v_call: TRBV7-6; j_call: TRBJ2-1; d_call: -; clone_size: few; cdr3_nt: TGTGCCAGCAGCCCACTAAAGGGCGGCCCCTACAATGAGCAGTTCTTC; cdr3_aa: CASSPLKGGPYNEQFF